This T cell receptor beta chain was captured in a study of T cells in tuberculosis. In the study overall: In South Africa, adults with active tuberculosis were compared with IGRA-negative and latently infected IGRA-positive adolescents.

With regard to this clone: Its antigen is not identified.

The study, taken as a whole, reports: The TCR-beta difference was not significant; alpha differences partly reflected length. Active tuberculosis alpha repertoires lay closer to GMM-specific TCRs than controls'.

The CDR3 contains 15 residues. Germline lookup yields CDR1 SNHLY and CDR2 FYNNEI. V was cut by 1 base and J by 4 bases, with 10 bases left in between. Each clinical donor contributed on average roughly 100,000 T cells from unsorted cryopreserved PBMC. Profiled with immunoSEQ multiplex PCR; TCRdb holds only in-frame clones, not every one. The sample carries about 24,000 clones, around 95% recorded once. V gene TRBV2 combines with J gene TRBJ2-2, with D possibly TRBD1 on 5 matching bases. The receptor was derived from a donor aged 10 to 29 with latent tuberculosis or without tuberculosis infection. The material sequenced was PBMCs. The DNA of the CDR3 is TGTGCCAGCAGTGAAGAGGGGCTCGGCACCGGGGAGCTGTTTTTT. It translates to CASSEEGLGTGELFF.